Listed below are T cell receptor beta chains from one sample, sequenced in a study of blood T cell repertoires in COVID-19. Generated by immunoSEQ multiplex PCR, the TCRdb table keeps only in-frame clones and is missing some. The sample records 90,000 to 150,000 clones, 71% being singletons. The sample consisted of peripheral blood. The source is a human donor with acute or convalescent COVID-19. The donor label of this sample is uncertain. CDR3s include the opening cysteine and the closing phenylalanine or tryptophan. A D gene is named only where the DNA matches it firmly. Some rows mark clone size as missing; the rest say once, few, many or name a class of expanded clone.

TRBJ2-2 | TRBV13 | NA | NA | TGTGCCAGCAGCCCCCCGGGGTTCGGCACCGGGGAGCTGTTTTTT | CASSPPGFGTGELFF
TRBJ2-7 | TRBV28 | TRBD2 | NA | TGTGCCAGCAGTTTATGGGGTAGCGGGGCCTACGAGCAGTACTTC | CASSLWGSGAYEQYF
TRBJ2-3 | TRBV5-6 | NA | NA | TGTGCCAGCTGCTCGAGGGAGCCCACAGATACGCAGTATTTT | CASCSREPTDTQYF
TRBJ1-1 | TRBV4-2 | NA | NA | TGTGCCAGCAGCCAATTACAGGGAGTGAACACTGAAGCTTTCTTT | CASSQLQGVNTEAFF
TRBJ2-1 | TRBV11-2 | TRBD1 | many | TGTGCCAGCGCGGTGGGACAGGGTAACAATGAGCAGTTCTTC | CASAVGQGNNEQFF
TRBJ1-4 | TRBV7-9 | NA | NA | TGTGCCAGCAGCTTAGAGGGGGCAACTAATGAAAAACTGTTTTTT | CASSLEGATNEKLFF
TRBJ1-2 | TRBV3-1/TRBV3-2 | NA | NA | TGTGCCAGCAGCGGGAATTTAGAGGGCTATGGCTACACCTTC | CASSGNLEGYGYTF
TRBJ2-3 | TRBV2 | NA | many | TGTGCCAGCAGTCGGGACTCCCAACCCACCACAGATACGCAGTATTTT | CASSRDSQPTTDTQYF
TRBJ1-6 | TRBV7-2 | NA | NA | TGTGCCAGCAGCCCAAGGGGACTAAAATATAATTCACCCCTCCACTTT | CASSPRGLKYNSPLHF
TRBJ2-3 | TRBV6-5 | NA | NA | TGTGCCAGCAGTTACGGGGGCTTAGATACGCAGTATTTT | CASSYGGLDTQYF
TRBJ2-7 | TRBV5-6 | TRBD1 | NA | TGTGCCAGCAGCTTGTACAGGGGGCTGGTGTACGAGCAGTACTTC | CASSLYRGLVYEQYF
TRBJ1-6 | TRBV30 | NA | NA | TGTGCCTGGACCAAAAAGGGGACCTATAATTCACCCCTCCACTTT | CAWTKKGTYNSPLHF
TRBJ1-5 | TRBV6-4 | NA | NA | TGTGCCAGCAGTGCCTGGGGGGGTCAGCCCCAGCATTTT | CASSAWGGQPQHF
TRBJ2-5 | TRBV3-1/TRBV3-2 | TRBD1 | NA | TGTGCCAGCAGCCGACGGGACAGCAGAGAAGAGACCCAGTACTTC | CASSRRDSREETQYF
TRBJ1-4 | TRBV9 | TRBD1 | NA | TGTGCCAGCAGCCCCACCGGGACAGGGTGGGAAAAACTGTTTTTT | CASSPTGTGWEKLFF
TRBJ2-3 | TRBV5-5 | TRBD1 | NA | TGTGCCAGCAGCTTGGTAGCTCGGCAGGGGGCAACAGATACGCAGTATTTT | CASSLVARQGATDTQYF
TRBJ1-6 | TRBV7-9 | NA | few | TGTGCCAGCAGCTCCGACAGGTTTCTCCGATCACCCCTCCACTTT | CASSSDRFLRSPLHF
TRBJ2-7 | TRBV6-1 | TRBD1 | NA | TGTGCCAGCAGCAACAGGGGTGGTGTAGAGCAGTACTTC | CASSNRGGVEQYF
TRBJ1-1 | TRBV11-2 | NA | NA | TGTGCCAGCAGCTTATCCCAGAACACTGAAGCTTTCTTT | CASSLSQNTEAFF
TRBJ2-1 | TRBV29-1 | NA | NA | TGCAGCGCCCGGACAGTCGGGCAGTTCTTC | CSARTVGQFF
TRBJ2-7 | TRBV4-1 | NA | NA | TGCGCCAGCAGCCACCCCGGGACTTCACTTTACGAGCAGTACTTC | CASSHPGTSLYEQYF
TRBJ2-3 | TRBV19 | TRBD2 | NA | TGTGCCAGTAACCGCGGGGGTAGCGGGGGGGGCACAGATACGCAGTATTTT | CASNRGGSGGGTDTQYF
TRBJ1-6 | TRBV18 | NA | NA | TGTGCCAGCTCACCACCATCGCGGGGGGCGGGTTCACCCCTCCACTTT | CASSPPSRGAGSPLHF
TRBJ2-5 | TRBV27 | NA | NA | TGTGCCAGCAGTTTTACAGGCGGGGTAGTGGTCCAAGAGACCCAGTACTTC | CASSFTGGVVVQETQYF